The rows below give T cell receptor beta chains drawn from one sample of a study of OX40 agonist ivuxolimab in advanced cancers. Sequencing used immunoSEQ multiplex PCR; TCRdb keeps in-frame clones, though not all of them. The repertoire consists of some 42,000 clones, with approximately 92% occurring once and the leading ten covering approximately 4.6%. The source was CD4+ or CD8+ T cells sorted from blood, collected in a trial of the OX40 agonist ivuxolimab. These receptors were obtained from an adult with an advanced solid tumor such as melanoma, head and neck, liver or kidney cancer. CDR3s include the opening cysteine and the closing phenylalanine or tryptophan. A D gene is named only where the DNA matches it firmly. The listing skips clone size in some rows; elsewhere it reads once, few, many or a size class.

D: .; J: TRBJ1-5; V: TRBV29-1; size: .; DNA: TGCAGCGTGGGGGGTACAGATGGCAATCAGCCCCAGCATTTT; CDR3: CSVGGTDGNQPQHF
D: TRBD2; J: TRBJ2-7; V: TRBV4-1; size: .; DNA: TGCGCCAGCAGCCAAAATCTAGCGGGGGTGGAAGAGCAGTACTTC; CDR3: CASSQNLAGVEEQYF
D: .; J: TRBJ2-7; V: TRBV18; size: .; DNA: TGTGCCAGCTCCCCACAGGGAGAAGGCTACGAGCAGTACTTC; CDR3: CASSPQGEGYEQYF
D: TRBD2; J: TRBJ2-1; V: TRBV4-1; size: .; DNA: TGCGCCAGCAGCCAAGATCCTTACGGTGGGACTAGCGGGATGAGTGGTGAGCAGTTCTTC; CDR3: CASSQDPYGGTSGMSGEQFF
D: TRBD2; J: TRBJ2-3; V: TRBV7-3; size: .; DNA: TGTGCCAGCAGCTTTGCGGGGGAAGATACGCAGTATTTT; CDR3: CASSFAGEDTQYF
D: .; J: TRBJ2-2; V: TRBV19; size: once; DNA: TGTGCCAGTAGTCCGGTCACCGGGGAGCTGTTTTTT; CDR3: CASSPVTGELFF
D: .; J: TRBJ1-1; V: TRBV6-1; size: .; DNA: TGTGCCAGCAGTGAACGTGGGGCTGTCACTGAAGCTTTCTTT; CDR3: CASSERGAVTEAFF
D: TRBD1; J: TRBJ2-7; V: TRBV5-4; size: .; DNA: TGTGCCAGCAGCGGGGCCGGGACAGTCCGGGAGCAGTACTTC; CDR3: CASSGAGTVREQYF
D: .; J: TRBJ1-4; V: TRBV19; size: .; DNA: TGTGCCAGTAGTTCCCCTAATGAAAAACTGTTTTTT; CDR3: CASSSPNEKLFF
D: .; J: TRBJ2-5; V: TRBV11-2; size: .; DNA: TGTGCCAGCAGCTTAGTTGGGGAAGAGACCCAGTACTTC; CDR3: CASSLVGEETQYF
D: .; J: TRBJ1-5; V: TRBV27; size: .; DNA: TGTGCCAGCAGTTTGAGAGCCCCGTATAGCAATCAGCCCCAGCATTTT; CDR3: CASSLRAPYSNQPQHF
D: .; J: TRBJ2-3; V: TRBV5-6; size: once; DNA: TGTGCCAGCAGCTTCCTGACAGGTGGGGCAGATACGCAGTATTTT; CDR3: CASSFLTGGADTQYF
D: .; J: TRBJ2-2; V: TRBV2; size: .; DNA: TGTGCCAGCAGTGAAATAGCTACCACCGGGGAGCTGTTTTTT; CDR3: CASSEIATTGELFF
D: .; J: TRBJ2-2; V: TRBV7-3; size: .; DNA: TGTGCCAGCAGCTTAATCCCCAGCACCGGGGAGCTGTTTTTT; CDR3: CASSLIPSTGELFF
D: .; J: TRBJ1-5; V: TRBV6-6; size: .; DNA: TGTGCCAGCAGTTACTCAGGGAAAATTGGTCAGCCCCAGCATTTT; CDR3: CASSYSGKIGQPQHF
D: TRBD1; J: TRBJ2-3; V: TRBV7-2; size: .; DNA: TGTGCCAGCAGCCCGACAGGGTGGTCAGATACGCAGTATTTT; CDR3: CASSPTGWSDTQYF
D: .; J: TRBJ1-2; V: TRBV27; size: .; DNA: TGTGCCAGCAGTGGGTTGGCGACAGACTATGGCTACACCTTC; CDR3: CASSGLATDYGYTF
D: TRBD1; J: TRBJ2-3; V: TRBV5-4; size: .; DNA: TGTGCCAGCAGCTTGTCACAGGGGCCCTGGGATACGCAGTATTTT; CDR3: CASSLSQGPWDTQYF
D: TRBD1; J: TRBJ1-1; V: TRBV6-5; size: .; DNA: TGTGCCAGCAGTTATGGCAGGGGGGAGACTGAAGCTTTCTTT; CDR3: CASSYGRGETEAFF
D: .; J: TRBJ2-1; V: TRBV5-8; size: .; DNA: TGTGCCAGCAGCTCAACAGGGAGGTCCTACAATGAGCAGTTCTTC; CDR3: CASSSTGRSYNEQFF
D: TRBD2; J: TRBJ2-7; V: TRBV4-1; size: .; DNA: TGCGCCAGCAGCCAAGTTTGGACTAGCGGGGGGGCCCTCTACGAGCAGTACTTC; CDR3: CASSQVWTSGGALYEQYF
D: .; J: TRBJ2-2; V: TRBV19; size: .; DNA: TGTGCCAGCTTAGAGAGAGCGGGGAACACCGGGGAGCTGTTTTTT; CDR3: CASLERAGNTGELFF
D: .; J: TRBJ1-2; V: TRBV19; size: .; DNA: TGTGCCAGTAGTAAGCGACAGATCAACTATGGCTACACCTTC; CDR3: CASSKRQINYGYTF
D: .; J: TRBJ2-3; V: TRBV15; size: .; DNA: TGTGCCACCAGCAGAGATCGGGGGCCAGCAGATACGCAGTATTTT; CDR3: CATSRDRGPADTQYF
D: .; J: TRBJ1-2; V: TRBV5-5; size: .; DNA: TGTGCCAGCAGCTTGGGACAGGCCTCTAACTATGGCTACACCTTC; CDR3: CASSLGQASNYGYTF
D: TRBD1; J: TRBJ2-5; V: TRBV19; size: .; DNA: TGTGCCAGTAGTACAGGACAGGGGGCAGAGACCCAGTACTTC; CDR3: CASSTGQGAETQYF
D: TRBD2; J: TRBJ2-5; V: TRBV27; size: .; DNA: TGTGCCAGCAGTACCTGGACTAGCGGGGGAGAGACCCAGTACTTC; CDR3: CASSTWTSGGETQYF
D: .; J: TRBJ1-3; V: TRBV27; size: .; DNA: TGTGCCAGCATAACTCCCCCGAGGGGAACTGGAAACACCATATATTTT; CDR3: CASITPPRGTGNTIYF
D: .; J: TRBJ1-1; V: TRBV15; size: .; DNA: TGTGCCACCAGCAGAGTACCGGGCGTCTTAGGGGGCACTGAAGCTTTCTTT; CDR3: CATSRVPGVLGGTEAFF
D: TRBD2; J: TRBJ2-2; V: TRBV10-3; size: .; DNA: TGTGCCATCAGTGATTTAAGGACTAGCGGGGGAAACACCGGGGAGCTGTTTTTT; CDR3: CAISDLRTSGGNTGELFF
D: .; J: TRBJ2-4; V: TRBV19; size: .; DNA: TGTGCCAGTAGTATAGTAGGGATAAACATTCAGTACTTC; CDR3: CASSIVGINIQYF
D: .; J: TRBJ2-3; V: TRBV5-1; size: .; DNA: TGCGCCAGCAGCCCTAGTCGGGGGACAGATACGCAGTATTTT; CDR3: CASSPSRGTDTQYF
D: .; J: TRBJ2-3; V: TRBV6-6; size: few; DNA: TGTGCCAGCAGCCACACCACAGATACGCAGTATTTT; CDR3: CASSHTTDTQYF
D: TRBD2; J: TRBJ2-1; V: TRBV29-1; size: .; DNA: TGCAGCGTTACGTTAGCGGGAGGCCCCCCTAATGAGCAGTTCTTC; CDR3: CSVTLAGGPPNEQFF
D: .; J: TRBJ2-1; V: TRBV9; size: .; DNA: TGTGCCAGCAGCGCCTTCCTGGGGAATGAGCAGTTCTTC; CDR3: CASSAFLGNEQFF
D: TRBD2; J: TRBJ2-1; V: TRBV2; size: .; DNA: TGTGCCAGCAACTACCTAGCGGGAGCTTACAATGAGCAGTTCTTC; CDR3: CASNYLAGAYNEQFF
D: .; J: TRBJ2-7; V: TRBV6-1; size: .; DNA: TGTGCCAGCGGAGCCAGCTCAAACTCCTACGAGCAGTACTTC; CDR3: CASGASSNSYEQYF
D: .; J: TRBJ2-2; V: TRBV2; size: .; DNA: TGTGCCAGCAGTGGGGACCGGTACACCGGGGAGCTGTTTTTT; CDR3: CASSGDRYTGELFF
D: TRBD1; J: TRBJ1-6; V: TRBV2; size: .; DNA: TGTGCCAGCGCGGGACAGGGAACTTCACCCCTCCACTTT; CDR3: CASAGQGTSPLHF
D: .; J: TRBJ1-4; V: TRBV18; size: .; DNA: TGTGCCAGCTCCCCAGGCCAAGGGTCATTAAGCGAAAAACTGTTTTTT; CDR3: CASSPGQGSLSEKLFF
D: TRBD1; J: TRBJ2-2; V: TRBV11-2; size: .; DNA: TGTGCCAGCAGTTCTACAGGGGGCACCGGGGAGCTGTTTTTT; CDR3: CASSSTGGTGELFF
D: TRBD2; J: TRBJ2-1; V: TRBV7-2; size: .; DNA: TGTGCCAGCAGCTTAGATTTGGGGGGGAGGTCCCAGTTCTTC; CDR3: CASSLDLGGRSQFF
D: TRBD1; J: TRBJ2-3; V: TRBV29-1; size: .; DNA: TGCAGCGTTACAACAGGGGGCACAGATACGCAGTATTTT; CDR3: CSVTTGGTDTQYF
D: .; J: TRBJ2-3; V: TRBV14; size: .; DNA: TGTGCCAGCAGCAGTAGCCTCAGCGGTACGCAGTATTTT; CDR3: CASSSSLSGTQYF
D: TRBD2; J: TRBJ2-1; V: TRBV4-1; size: few; DNA: TGCGCCAGCAGCCAAGGGGGATATAGCGGGAGCGGTGAGCAGTTCTTC; CDR3: CASSQGGYSGSGEQFF
D: TRBD1; J: TRBJ1-2; V: TRBV6-1; size: few; DNA: TGTGCCAGCAGCCTGACAGGGTATGGCTACACCTTC; CDR3: CASSLTGYGYTF
D: .; J: TRBJ2-1; V: TRBV18; size: .; DNA: TGTGCCAGCTCACCTGCCCAGTACAATGAGCAGTTCTTC; CDR3: CASSPAQYNEQFF
D: .; J: TRBJ1-1; V: TRBV10-1; size: .; DNA: TGCGCCAGCAAATTCGCTCCCGGAGGTGAAGCTTTCTTT; CDR3: CASKFAPGGEAFF
D: .; J: TRBJ1-5; V: TRBV7-5; size: .; DNA: TGTGCCAGAAGCTTAGTTCCAGGGGAATATAGCAATCAGCCCCAGCATTTT; CDR3: CARSLVPGEYSNQPQHF
D: .; J: TRBJ1-3; V: TRBV6-6; size: .; DNA: TGTGCCAGCAGTACGGACGGCTTCTCTGGAAACACCATATATTTT; CDR3: CASSTDGFSGNTIYF
D: .; J: TRBJ2-7; V: TRBV19; size: .; DNA: TGTGCCAGTAGTATAGGCCTAGGCTACGAGCAGTACTTC; CDR3: CASSIGLGYEQYF
D: .; J: TRBJ2-3; V: TRBV2; size: .; DNA: TGTGCCAGCAGTGAAGAGGTGTCGCCGCAGTATTTT; CDR3: CASSEEVSPQYF
D: .; J: TRBJ1-4; V: TRBV4-3; size: .; DNA: TGCGCCAGCAGCCCTATCACGGGGGTGGAGGGGTGGGAAAAACTGTTTTTT; CDR3: CASSPITGVEGWEKLFF
D: .; J: TRBJ1-2; V: TRBV19; size: few; DNA: TGTGCCAGTAGTAGTATGACTCCTATCGAGGCTAACTATGGCTACACCTTC; CDR3: CASSSMTPIEANYGYTF
D: .; J: TRBJ1-2; V: TRBV6-1; size: .; DNA: TGTGCCAGCAGAGCTAGGATCCTCTCTATTGTTGGCTACACCTTC; CDR3: CASRARILSIVGYTF
D: .; J: TRBJ1-6; V: TRBV19; size: .; DNA: TGTGCCAGTAGTATAGCGCCGGGGGGAGGTAATTCACCCCTCCACTTT; CDR3: CASSIAPGGGNSPLHF
D: .; J: TRBJ1-1; V: TRBV28; size: few; DNA: TGTGCCAGCAGTTTGTACACTGAAGCTTTCTTT; CDR3: CASSLYTEAFF
D: TRBD2; J: TRBJ2-1; V: TRBV28; size: .; DNA: TGTGCCAGCAGTCCTATTAGCGGGACGCGTGAGCAGTTCTTC; CDR3: CASSPISGTREQFF